The clone carrying this T cell receptor beta chain has at least ten counts. Its antigen is as yet unknown. The source of the sample is a study of CD8 T cells in ankylosing spondylitis. Study-level results: Before this, some motif variants had been reported in reactive arthritis synovial fluid and blood. Those disease-linked clones were CD8+; they were also relatively rare in peripheral blood. Matched ankylosing spondylitis synovial fluid reportedly showed significant enrichment of disease-linked clones.

V shed 4 bases and J 3 bases; nucleotides not matched to a gene: 22. The CDR3 is made up of 20 amino acids. Germline V gives CDR1 MNHEY, CDR2 SVGEGT. Quantitative 5'-RACE with molecular barcodes was used to make the TCR beta libraries. TCRdb fed the 5' RACE reads into MiXCR, producing one record per CDR3 protein. The sample yields hundreds of thousands of distinct CDR3 sequences, 7.5% to 9.5% seen once. This clonotype originated in a female donor with ankylosing spondylitis or in good health (not recorded which). The rearrangement joins TRBV6-2 or TRBV6-3 to TRBJ2-3; 7 nucleotides line up with TRBD1. Sequenced input: blood, either unsorted or a sorted T cell fraction (not recorded which). The CDR3 spells CASSWYENIQGDVVTDTQYF. CDR3 DNA: TGTGCCAGCAGTTGGTATGAAAACATCCAGGGGGATGTTGTGACAGATACGCAGTATTTT.